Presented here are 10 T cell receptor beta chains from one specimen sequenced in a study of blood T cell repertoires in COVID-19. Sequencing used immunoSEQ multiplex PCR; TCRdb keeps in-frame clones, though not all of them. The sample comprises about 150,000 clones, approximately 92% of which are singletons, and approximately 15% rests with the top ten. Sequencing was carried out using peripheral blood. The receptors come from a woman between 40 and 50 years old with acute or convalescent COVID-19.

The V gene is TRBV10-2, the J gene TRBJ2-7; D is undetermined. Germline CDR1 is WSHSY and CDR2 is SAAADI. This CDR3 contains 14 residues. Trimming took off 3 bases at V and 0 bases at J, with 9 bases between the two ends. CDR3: CASSDGYSSYEQYF. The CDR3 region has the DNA TGCGCCAGCAGTGACGGGTATAGCTCCTACGAGCAGTACTTC.

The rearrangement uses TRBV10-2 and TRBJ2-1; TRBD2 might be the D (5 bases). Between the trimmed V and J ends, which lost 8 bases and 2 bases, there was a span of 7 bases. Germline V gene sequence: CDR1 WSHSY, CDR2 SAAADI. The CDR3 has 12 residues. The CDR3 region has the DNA TGCGCCAGCGAGGGAACCTACAATGAGCAGTTCTTC. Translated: CASEGTYNEQFF.

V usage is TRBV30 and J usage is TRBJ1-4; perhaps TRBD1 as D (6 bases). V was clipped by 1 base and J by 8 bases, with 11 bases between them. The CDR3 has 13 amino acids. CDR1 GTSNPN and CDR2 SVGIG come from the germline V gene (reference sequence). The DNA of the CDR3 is TGTGCCTGGAGTGACAGGGTGAGCGAAAAACTGTTTTTT. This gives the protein CAWSDRVSEKLFF.

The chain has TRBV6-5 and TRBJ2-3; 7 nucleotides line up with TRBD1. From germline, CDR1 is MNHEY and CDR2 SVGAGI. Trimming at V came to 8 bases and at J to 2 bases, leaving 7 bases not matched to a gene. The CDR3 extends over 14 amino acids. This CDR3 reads CASSSDRVTDTQYF. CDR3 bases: TGTGCCAGCTCCTCCGACAGGGTCACAGATACGCAGTATTTT.

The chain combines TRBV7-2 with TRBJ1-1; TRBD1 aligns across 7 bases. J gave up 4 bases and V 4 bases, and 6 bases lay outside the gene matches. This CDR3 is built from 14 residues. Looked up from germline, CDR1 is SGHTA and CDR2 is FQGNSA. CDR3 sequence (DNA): TGTGCCAGCAGCTGGAGGACAGGCGTCACTGAAGCTTTCTTT. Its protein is CASSWRTGVTEAFF.

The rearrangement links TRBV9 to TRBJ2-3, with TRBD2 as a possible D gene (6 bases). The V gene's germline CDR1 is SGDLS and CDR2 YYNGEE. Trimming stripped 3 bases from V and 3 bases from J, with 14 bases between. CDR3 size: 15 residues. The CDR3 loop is CASSARLGRTDTQYF. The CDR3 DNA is TGTGCCAGCAGCGCCCGACTAGGGAGGACAGATACGCAGTATTTT.

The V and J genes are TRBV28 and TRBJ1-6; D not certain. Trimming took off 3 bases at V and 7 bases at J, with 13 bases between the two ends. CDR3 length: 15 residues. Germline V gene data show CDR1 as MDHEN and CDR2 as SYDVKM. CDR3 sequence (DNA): TGTGCCAGCAGTTTCCCGGGGTCTAAGAATTCACCCCTCCACTTT. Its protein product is CASSFPGSKNSPLHF.

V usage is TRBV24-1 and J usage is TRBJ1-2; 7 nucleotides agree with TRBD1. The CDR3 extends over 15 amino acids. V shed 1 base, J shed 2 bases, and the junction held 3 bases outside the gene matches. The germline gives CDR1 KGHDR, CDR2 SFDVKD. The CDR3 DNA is TGTGCCACCAGTGATTTCAAGACAGGGAACTATGGCTACACCTTC. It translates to CATSDFKTGNYGYTF.

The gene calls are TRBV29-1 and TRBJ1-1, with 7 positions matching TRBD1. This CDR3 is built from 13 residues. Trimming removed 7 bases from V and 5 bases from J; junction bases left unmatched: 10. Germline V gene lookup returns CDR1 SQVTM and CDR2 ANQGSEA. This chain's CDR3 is CSGRTGYETEAFF. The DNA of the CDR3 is TGCAGCGGTAGGACAGGATATGAAACTGAAGCTTTCTTT.

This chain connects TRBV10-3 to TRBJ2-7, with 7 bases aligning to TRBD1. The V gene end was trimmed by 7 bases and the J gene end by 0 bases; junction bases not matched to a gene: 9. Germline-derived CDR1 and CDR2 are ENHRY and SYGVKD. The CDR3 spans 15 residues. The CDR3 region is CAIKPGQSSSYEQYF. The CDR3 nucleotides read TGTGCCATCAAACCGGGACAGTCTAGCTCCTACGAGCAGTACTTC.